Following are 26 T cell receptor beta chains from one sample sequenced in a study of T cells in Graves' hyperthyroidism and ophthalmopathy (dated by TCRdb to the late 2010s). Libraries were prepared through multiplex PCR. Sequencing instrument: Illumina HiSeq 2000. Amplification of TCR beta CDR3 regions was carried out from RNA transcripts. For the first round of RT-PCR on the TCR CDR3, the HTBI primer set was used together with the Qiagen OneStep RT-PCR kit. The public sequencing data were trimmed at Q25 with fastp and processed into clonotypes with MiXCR by TCRdb, which kept only in-frame beta chains. A single entry per CDR3 protein holds the most common genes and DNA from its merged rows. Here the sample has around 660,000 distinct CDR3 sequences; 45% occur a single time. The leading ten clones occupy under 8.5% of the sample. Sequencing was carried out using peripheral blood or thyroid tissue (not recorded which). The receptors derive from an adult man with Graves' disease, either hyperthyroidism or ophthalmopathy (not recorded which).

The chain employs TRBV25-1 and TRBJ1-2; 7 bases align to TRBD1. The germline gives CDR1 MGHDK, CDR2 SYGVNS. The junction had 9 bases not matched to a gene; V was cut back by 5 bases and J by 6 bases. The CDR3 has 14 amino acids. The chain's CDR3 is CASSRTGSSHGYTF. The CDR3 bases are TGTGCCAGCAGTCGGACAGGATCGTCGCATGGCTACACCTTC.

V gene TRBV19 combines with J gene TRBJ2-7, with D perhaps being TRBD1 or TRBD2 (5 bases each). V shed 4 bases and J shed 6 bases, with 22 bases lying between them. The CDR3 length is 16 residues. Germline V lookup: CDR1 LNHDA, CDR2 SQIVND (reference sequence). In DNA, the CDR3 is TGTGCCAGTAGTAACTTATTCGGGGCCCCAAGCCGCGAGCAGTACTTC. This encodes CASSNLFGAPSREQYF. The full variable domain, rest sourced from reference TRBV19 and TRBJ2-7, is DGGITQSPKYLFRKEGQNVTLSCEQNLNHDAMYWYRQDPGQGLRLIYYSQIVNDFQKGDIAEGYSVSREKKESFPLTVTSAQKNPTAFYLCASSNLFGAPSREQYFGPGTRLTVT.

This clonotype was observed many times. The chain uses TRBV20-1 and TRBJ1-4; no definite D call. Per the germline V gene, CDR1 is DFQATT and CDR2 is SNEGSKA (reference sequence). The ends were cut back, 3 bases at V and 3 bases at J, with 5 bases in the middle. CDR3 length: 12 residues. The CDR3 spells CSASYANEKLFF. The CDR3 DNA is TGCAGTGCTAGCTACGCTAATGAAAAACTGTTTTTT.

A note on this clonotype: The conserved phenylalanine or tryptophan normally closing the CDR3 is absent here, so this likely arose from a read error. The limits of the CDR3 on the DNA are not certain, so only TCRdb's listed CDR3 is given. CDR3 region: CASSSPGTGYTFGS. The rearrangement joins TRBV7-9 to TRBJ2-5; the table calls TRBD2, which could not be checked here. CDR1 is SEHNR, CDR2 FQNEAQ, per germline (reference sequence). The CDR3 comprises 14 residues, both ends counted.

The V call is TRBV12-3 or TRBV12-4, the J call TRBJ1-4; tentative D call: TRBD1 (6 bases). V lost 6 bases and J lost 8, with 13 bases in between. The CDR3 runs 13 residues. CDR3 region: CASSFGTHEKLFF. DNA for the CDR3: TGTGCCAGCAGCTTTGGGACACACGAAAAACTGTTTTTT.

This chain uses TRBV7-9 with TRBJ1-1, with TRBD1 matching over 9 bases. The CDR3 covers 17 residues. Trimming took 5 bases from V and 0 from J; bases not matched to a gene: 10. Germline lookup yields CDR1 SEHNR and CDR2 FQNEAQ (reference sequence). CDR3 sequence reads: CASSISGTGFLNTEAFF. CDR3 bases: TGTGCCAGCAGCATCTCCGGGACAGGGTTTTTGAACACTGAAGCTTTCTTT.

This clonotype has a count of ten or more. This chain joins TRBV15 and TRBJ1-5; D perhaps matches TRBD1 (6 bases). CDR3 length equals 17 residues. CDR1 and CDR2 from the germline V gene are LNHNV and YYDKDF (reference sequence). Trimming took off 1 base at V and 5 bases at J, with 18 bases between the two ends. CDR3: CATSRASPRAGDQPQHF. The CDR3 DNA is TGTGCCACCAGCAGAGCCTCCCCTCGGGCAGGGGATCAGCCCCAGCATTTT.

This clonotype has just a few counts. V gene TRBV6-6 combines with J gene TRBJ2-5; 8 bases match TRBD1. The CDR3 sequence is 14 residues long. V lost 6 bases and J lost 4; bases outside the gene matches: 7. CDR1 MNHNY and CDR2 SVGAGI come from the germline V gene (reference sequence). DNA of the CDR3: TGTGCCAGCAGAGCGAGACAGGGGCCAGAGACCCAGTACTTC. Protein: CASRARQGPETQYF.

This clonotype was detected ten times or more. The V call is TRBV2, the J call TRBJ1-1; D is undetermined. The CDR3 covers 11 residues. The V end lost 3 bases, the J end lost 2 bases, and 1 base lay between the germline ends. Germline V CDR1 and CDR2: SNHLY, FYNNEI. The CDR3 DNA is TGTGCCAGCAGTGATAACACTGAAGCTTTCTTT. Protein sequence: CASSDNTEAFF.

The V call is TRBV29-1, the J call TRBJ1-3, with D possibly being TRBD1 (5 bases). V lost 8 bases and J 0 bases, leaving 11 bases between the germline ends. The length of the CDR3 is 13 residues. Per the germline V gene, CDR1 is SQVTM and CDR2 is ANQGSEA. This CDR3 reads CSFTGTSGNTIYF. CDR3 DNA sequence: TGCAGCTTCACCGGGACCTCTGGAAACACCATATATTTT.

This clonotype showed up just a few times. V gene TRBV11-2 combines with J gene TRBJ2-7, with a weak D call TRBD1 (6 bases). This CDR3 comprises 13 residues. V was trimmed by 8 bases and J by 5 bases, leaving 16 bases between them. The germline V gene encodes CDR1 SGHAT and CDR2 FQNNGV. CDR3 region: CASSPQQGHEQYF. CDR3 DNA: TGTGCCAGCTCACCACAACAGGGACACGAGCAGTACTTC.

The chain joins TRBV7-2 to TRBJ1-1; no clear D. The germline CDR1 and CDR2 sequences are SGHTA and FQGNSA. Trimming shortened V by 6 bases and J by 3 bases, and 11 bases separated the two germline ends. The length of the CDR3 is 13 residues. As DNA, the CDR3 is TGTGCCAGCAGGCCGGGCGGGGACACTGAAGCTTTCTTT. Translating it yields CASRPGGDTEAFF.

With regard to this clonotype: A much larger clonotype is one base distant, so this may be a read error. For the CDR3, the DNA is TGTGCCGGTAGTGCTCTAGCGGGAGCAGCCTACTACGAGCAGTACTTC. This sequence encodes CAGSALAGAAYYEQYF. The V and J genes are TRBV7-9 and TRBJ2-7; 10 nucleotides align to TRBD2. The CDR3 loop spans 16 amino acids. Germline CDR1 and CDR2: SEHNR and FQNEAQ (reference sequence). V shed 11 bases and J 3 bases; nucleotides not matched to a gene: 16.

This chain joins TRBV14 and TRBJ2-5, with D possibly matching TRBD2 (6 bases). V was clipped by 2 bases and J by 5 bases, with 15 bases between them. CDR3 size: 15 residues. CDR1 and CDR2 (germline): SGHDN, FVKESK. CDR3: CASSQRSAGRETQYF. CDR3 bases: TGTGCCAGCAGCCAAAGGTCGGCAGGGAGGGAGACCCAGTACTTC.

This clonotype was seen only a few times. The rearrangement joins TRBV7-2 to TRBJ1-2; 7 nucleotides agree with TRBD1. Germline trimming cut 5 bases from V and 2 bases from J; bases unmatched to any gene: 11. The CDR3 totals 16 residues. CDR1 is SGHTA, CDR2 FQGNSA, per germline. CDR3 sequence (DNA): TGTGCCAGCAGCCAGGTTACCGGGACAGCCAACTATGGCTACACCTTC. It codes for CASSQVTGTANYGYTF.

V gene TRBV19 combines with J gene TRBJ2-2; the match to TRBD1 covers 11 bases. Germline loops: CDR1 LNHDA, CDR2 SQIVND (reference sequence). J was trimmed by 3 bases and V by 3 bases; bases with no gene match: 9. This CDR3 has 18 residues. CDR3 loop: CASSISTGTGGHTGELFF. The CDR3 DNA reads TGTGCCAGTAGTATCTCTACCGGGACAGGGGGACACACCGGGGAGCTGTTTTTT.

This clonotype was observed at least ten times. The gene calls are TRBV29-1 and TRBJ1-2; the D is unclear. The CDR3 has 14 amino acids. Germline CDR1 reads SQVTM; CDR2 reads ANQGSEA. Trimming cost V 7 bases and J 1 base, with 16 bases left between them. CDR3 DNA sequence: TGCAGCGGTACTACTGGGCAACTTAACTATGGCTACACCTTC. Encoded protein: CSGTTGQLNYGYTF.

The chain has TRBV12-3 or TRBV12-4 and TRBJ1-5; 7 bases align to TRBD1. The CDR3 totals 14 residues. Germline trimming cut 4 bases from V and 7 bases from J; bases unmatched to any gene: 7. The CDR3 loop reads CASSSGQVLQPQHF. CDR3 sequence (DNA): TGTGCCAGCAGTTCCGGACAGGTCCTACAGCCCCAGCATTTT.

The chain carries TRBV29-1 and TRBJ1-5, with 7 positions matching TRBD1. With V trimmed by 6 bases and J by 3 bases, 20 bases remained unmatched. The CDR3 contains 18 residues. The V gene's germline CDR1 is SQVTM and CDR2 ANQGSEA. CDR3 sequence (DNA): TGCAGCGTCTCGTCCGGGACAGCTGATTCGTTCGACAATCAGCCCCAGCATTTT. Its translation: CSVSSGTADSFDNQPQHF.

This chain joins TRBV7-9 and TRBJ1-2, with 7 bases identical to TRBD1. Germline V lookup: CDR1 SEHNR, CDR2 FQNEAQ (reference sequence). This CDR3 comprises 13 residues. With V trimmed by 8 bases and J by 6 bases, 9 bases remained unmatched. Written as DNA, the CDR3 is TGTGCCAGCCAGGGGGGCGGCCTTAATGGCTACACCTTC. Its protein product is CASQGGGLNGYTF.

This clonotype was detected ten times or more. The V and J genes are TRBV29-1 and TRBJ1-5, with 11 bases fitting TRBD1. The CDR3 is 14 amino acids. J gave up 3 bases and V 5 bases, and 3 bases lay outside the gene matches. Germline assignment: CDR1 SQVTM and CDR2 ANQGSEA. The CDR3 spells CSVWTGGNNQPQHF. The CDR3 bases are TGCAGCGTTTGGACAGGGGGCAACAATCAGCCCCAGCATTTT.

This clonotype appeared a few times. The junction departs from germline at one end; a sequencing error may be responsible. J is TRBJ1-2 and V is TRBV7-9; 10 bases fit TRBD1. The CDR3 sequence is 17 residues long. Germline V gene data show CDR1 as SEHNR and CDR2 as FQNEAQ (reference sequence). The CDR3 DNA reads TGTGCCAGCAGTTTAGCGGGCCGGGACAGGGGATCGAGAGGCTACACCTTC. This codes for CASSLAGRDRGSRGYTF.

This clonotype was recorded many times. The rearrangement links TRBV7-9 to TRBJ2-7; 7 nucleotides agree with TRBD1. Losses at the gene ends were 5 bases for V and 7 bases for J; bases not matched to a gene: 8. The CDR3 contains 13 residues. CDR1 and CDR2 (germline): SEHNR, FQNEAQ (reference sequence). The CDR3 reads CASSQEGDSEQYF. As DNA, the CDR3 is TGTGCCAGCAGCCAAGAGGGGGACAGTGAGCAGTACTTC.

V gene TRBV2 combines with J gene TRBJ1-1; 9 nucleotides align to TRBD1. The CDR3 loop spans 13 amino acids. Unmatched junction bases numbered 8, after V lost 8 bases and J lost 7 bases. Germline CDR1 SNHLY, CDR2 FYNNEI. CDR3 bases: TGTGCCAGCGGTGGACAGGGGACTAATGAAGCTTTCTTT. As protein: CASGGQGTNEAFF. Full variable domain (rest looked up from reference TRBV2 and TRBJ1-1): EPEVTQTPSHQVTQMGQEVILRCVPISNHLYFYWYRQILGQKVEFLVSFYNNEISEKSEIFDDQFSVERPDGSNFTLKIRSTKLEDSAMYFCASGGQGTNEAFFGQGTRLTVV.

The V and J genes are TRBV19 and TRBJ2-3; no reliable D call. CDR3 size: 12 residues. The V gene's germline CDR1 is LNHDA and CDR2 SQIVND (reference sequence). Deletions cut 5 bases from V and 5 bases from J, with 8 bases between. This CDR3 is CASSAQGDTQYF. CDR3 coding DNA: TGTGCCAGTAGTGCCCAAGGAGATACGCAGTATTTT.

The rearrangement uses TRBV15 and TRBJ1-5, with D tentatively TRBD1 (6 bases). The CDR3 extends over 15 amino acids. CDR1 is LNHNV and CDR2 is YYDKDF in the germline V gene (reference sequence). V was shortened by 3 bases and J by 5 bases, with 14 bases between the two germline ends. The CDR3 DNA is TGTGCCACCAGCAGCCACGGGACATTCGATCAGCCCCAGCATTTT. It yields the protein CATSSHGTFDQPQHF.